This T cell receptor beta chain emerged from a study of blood T cell repertoires in COVID-19. Across the study: COVID-19 samples collected from the United States, Italy and Spain covered acute and convalescent phases. In each case, the material was cDNA or gDNA derived from T cells, B-cell-depleted T cells, or PBMCs.

This CDR3 comprises 14 residues. CDR1 SQVTM and CDR2 ANQGSEA come from the germline V gene. V was clipped by 6 bases and J by 7 bases; unmatched bases: 12. Authors' methods: Estimated nucleated cell counts came from reference gene primer amplification. Assay: immunoSEQ multiplex PCR; the TCRdb copy retains only in-frame clones and omits some. For V, J and clone size, that table is used; D and trimming come from the DNA. The table lists 70,000 to 95,000 clones, roughly four fifths of them singletons. The sequence was obtained from a woman aged 55-70 years with acute or convalescent COVID-19. The sequenced sample consisted of peripheral blood. The rearrangement links TRBV29-1 to TRBJ1-2; 9 nucleotides match TRBD1. Here the CDR3 DNA reads TGCAGCGTCGTCACCGGACAGGGGCGCGGTGGCTACACCTTC. Translation: CSVVTGQGRGGYTF.